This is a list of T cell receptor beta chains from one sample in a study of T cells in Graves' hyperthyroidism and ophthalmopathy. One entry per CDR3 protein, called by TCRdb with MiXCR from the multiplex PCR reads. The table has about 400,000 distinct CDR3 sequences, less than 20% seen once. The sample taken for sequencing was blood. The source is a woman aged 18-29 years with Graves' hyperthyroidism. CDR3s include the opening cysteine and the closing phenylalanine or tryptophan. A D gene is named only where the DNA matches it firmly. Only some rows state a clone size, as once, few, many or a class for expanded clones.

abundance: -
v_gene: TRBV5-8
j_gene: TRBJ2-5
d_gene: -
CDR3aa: CVSSSLGQETQYF
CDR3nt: TGTGTCAGCAGCTCCCTGGGGCAAGAGACCCAGTACTTC

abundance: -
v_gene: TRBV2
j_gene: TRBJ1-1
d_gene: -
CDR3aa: CASSEVGSGGTEAFF
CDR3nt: TGTGCCAGCAGTGAAGTAGGTTCGGGGGGCACTGAAGCTTTCTTT

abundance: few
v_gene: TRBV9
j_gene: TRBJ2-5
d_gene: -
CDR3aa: CASSGPPGGTQYF
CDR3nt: TGTGCCAGCAGCGGCCCACCGGGTGGGACCCAGTACTTC

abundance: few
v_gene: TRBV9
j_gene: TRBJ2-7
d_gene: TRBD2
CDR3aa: CASSVGTSGSGEQYF
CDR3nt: TGTGCCAGCAGCGTAGGGACTAGCGGATCGGGGGAGCAGTACTTC

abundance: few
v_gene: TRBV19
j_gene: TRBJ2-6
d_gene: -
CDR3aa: CASMRGGSGANVLTF
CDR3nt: TGTGCCAGTATGCGAGGAGGGTCTGGGGCCAACGTCCTGACTTTC

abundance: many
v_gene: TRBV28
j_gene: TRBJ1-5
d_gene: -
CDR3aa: CASSGQYDQPQHF
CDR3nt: TGTGCCAGCAGCGGACAGTACGATCAGCCCCAGCATTTT

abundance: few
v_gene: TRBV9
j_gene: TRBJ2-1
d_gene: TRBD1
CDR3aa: CASSLNRGYEQFF
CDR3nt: TGTGCCAGCAGCCTTAACAGGGGCTATGAGCAGTTCTTC

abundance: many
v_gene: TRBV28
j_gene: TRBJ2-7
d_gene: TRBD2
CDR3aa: CASSFLNLGGNNEQYF
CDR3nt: TGTGCCAGCAGTTTTCTGAATCTCGGGGGGAACAACGAGCAGTACTTC

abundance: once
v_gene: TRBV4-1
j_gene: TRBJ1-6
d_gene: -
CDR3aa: CASSQGEIGAGNSPLHF
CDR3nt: TGCGCCAGCAGCCAAGGAGAAATCGGGGCGGGAAATTCACCCCTCCACTTT

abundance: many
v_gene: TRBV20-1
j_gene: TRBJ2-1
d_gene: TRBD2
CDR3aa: CSASPTSGLYNEQFF
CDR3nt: TGCAGTGCTAGTCCGACTAGCGGGCTCTACAATGAGCAGTTCTTC

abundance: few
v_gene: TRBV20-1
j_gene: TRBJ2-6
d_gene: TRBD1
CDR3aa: CSAPRGLRAPSGANVLTF
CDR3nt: TGCAGTGCTCCGAGGGGGCTAAGGGCCCCCTCTGGGGCCAACGTCCTGACTTTC

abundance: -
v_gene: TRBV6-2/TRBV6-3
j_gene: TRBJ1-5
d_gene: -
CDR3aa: CASSYLGSFSNQPQHF
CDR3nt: TGTGCCAGCAGTTATTTGGGTTCTTTTAGCAATCAGCCCCAGCATTTT

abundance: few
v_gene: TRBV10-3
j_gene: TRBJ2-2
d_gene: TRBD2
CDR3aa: CATRPAGLAATGELFF
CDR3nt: TGTGCCACCAGACCCGCGGGACTAGCGGCCACCGGGGAGCTGTTTTTT

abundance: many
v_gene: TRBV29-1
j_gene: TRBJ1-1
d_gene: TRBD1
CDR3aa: CSGMGQEGTEAFF
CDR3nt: TGCAGCGGGATGGGACAGGAGGGCACTGAAGCTTTCTTT

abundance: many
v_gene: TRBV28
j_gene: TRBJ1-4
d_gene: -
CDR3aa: CASSFLGTGNEKLFF
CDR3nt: TGTGCCAGCAGTTTCCTCGGGACCGGGAATGAAAAACTGTTTTTT

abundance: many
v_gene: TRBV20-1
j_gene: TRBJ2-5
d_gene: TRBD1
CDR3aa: CSALTGTGRETQYF
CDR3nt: TGCAGTGCTTTAACCGGGACAGGGCGGGAGACCCAGTACTTC

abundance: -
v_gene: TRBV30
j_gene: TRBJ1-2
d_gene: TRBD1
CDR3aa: CAWSEDRGSYGYTF
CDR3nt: TGTGCCTGGAGTGAAGACAGGGGAAGCTATGGCTACACCTTC

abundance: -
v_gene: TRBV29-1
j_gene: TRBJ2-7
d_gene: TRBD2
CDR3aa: CSVRGLAGLLSQGEQYF
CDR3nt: TGCAGCGTTAGAGGACTAGCGGGACTCCTTTCCCAGGGTGAGCAGTACTTC

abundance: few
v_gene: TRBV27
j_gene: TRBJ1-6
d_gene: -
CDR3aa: CASSLWANSPLHF
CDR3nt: TGTGCCAGCAGTTTATGGGCAAATTCACCCCTCCACTTT

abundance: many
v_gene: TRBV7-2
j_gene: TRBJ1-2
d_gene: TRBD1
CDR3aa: CASSYGQGGDGYTF
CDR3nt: TGTGCCAGCAGCTACGGACAGGGAGGAGATGGCTACACCTTC

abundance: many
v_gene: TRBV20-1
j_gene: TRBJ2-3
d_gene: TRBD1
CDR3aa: CSAWDRRGADTQYF
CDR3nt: TGCAGTGCTTGGGACAGGCGAGGAGCAGATACGCAGTATTTT

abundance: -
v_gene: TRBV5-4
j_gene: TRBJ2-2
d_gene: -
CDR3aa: CASRVTLENTGELFF
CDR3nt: TGTGCCAGCAGGGTGACTCTCGAGAACACCGGGGAGCTGTTTTTT